This T cell receptor beta chain is drawn from a study of shared clonotypes between healthy human individuals. For the study at large: Each donor contributed plates that comprised three CD4 naive, three CD4 memory, two CD8 naive and one CD8 memory.

Repertoires were generated with immunoSEQ multiplex PCR, while TCRdb's copy carries only in-frame clones and drops some. Among about 120,000 clones listed, approximately 70% were seen once. Adult Caucasians living in Nashville, Tennessee made up all of the donors. CD45RO+ cells joined CCR7-negative CD45RA+ TemRA cells to form CD8 memory. This CDR3 is 15 amino acids long. Germline lookup yields CDR1 MDHEN and CDR2 SYDVKM. V was clipped by 2 bases and J by 6 bases; unmatched bases: 10. General observations from the study: Rarefaction curves obtained for sorted subsets showed sequencing incomplete despite large depth.

Worth noting for this clone: Its antigen remains unknown.

The chain has TRBV28 and TRBJ2-7; 7 positions match TRBD1. The TCR sequence derives from a woman aged 25 to 39 in good health. Sequences were obtained from memory CD8+ T cells sorted from blood. Subset given: CD45RO+ cells pooled with CCR7-negative TemRA cells. CDR3 sequence: CASSLPRQGVGEQYF. CDR3 coding DNA: TGTGCCAGCAGTTTACCAAGACAGGGTGTGGGCGAGCAGTACTTC. The complete variable domain, with remaining parts taken from reference TRBV28 and TRBJ2-7, reads DVKVTQSSRYLVKRTGEKVFLECVQDMDHENMFWYRQDPGLGLRLIYFSYDVKMKEKGDIPEGYSVSREKKERFSLILESASTNQTSMYLCASSLPRQGVGEQYFGPGTRLTVT.